This record looks at one T cell receptor (beta chain) sequence and its context. Its antigen remains unidentified. The data derive from a study of siplizumab effects on memory and regulatory T cells. Study-wide results and caveats: In roughly 75-97% of proliferating CD4+ or CD8+ clones, a naive or memory phenotype could not be assigned. Proliferating Tregs taken from siplizumab cultures were not shown to have a confirmed suppressive function. Where siplizumab was present, mappable alloreactive CD4+ clones averaged around 69% Treg-derived, compared with 25% to 30% in controls. The mapping of alloreactive clones to unstimulated subsets covered only a minor fraction of them.

The repertoire was sequenced with immunoSEQ multiplex PCR; TCRdb's copy has only in-frame clones and lacks some. The sample yields 70,000 or so clones, about 89% seen once. CDR1 and CDR2 (germline): MGHRA, YSYEKL. Trimming removed 2 bases from V and 4 bases from J; junction bases left unmatched: 7. The CDR3 sequence is 17 residues long. This TCR derives from a human donor in good health. The source material was CD8+ T cells sorted from blood. The V call is TRBV4-1, the J call TRBJ2-7; TRBD2 matches at 14 bases. The CDR3: CASSQFIGTSGSYEQYF. For the CDR3, the DNA is TGCGCCAGCAGCCAATTCATAGGGACTAGCGGGAGTTACGAGCAGTACTTC.